This TCR beta chain was identified in a study of T-cell reconstitution after alpha-beta-depleted transplantation in children. Unique molecular identifiers were incorporated into the prepared TCRbeta library. TCRdb ran MiXCR on the PCR reads and lists one entry per CDR3 protein. Counted here are approximately 520,000 distinct CDR3 sequences, about 33% occurring once; the ten biggest clones make up 2% to 3%. This TCR was sampled from a human donor who donated a stem cell graft to a child with aplastic anemia. The specimen was PBMCs from the stem cell graft donor, collected from the stem cell graft.

The CDR3: CASSLKGGVSEAFF. For the CDR3, the DNA is TGTGCCAGCAGTTTAAAGGGTGGAGTGTCTGAAGCTTTCTTT. V is TRBV28 and J is TRBJ1-1; D call uncertain. The germline CDR1 and CDR2 sequences are MDHEN and SYDVKM. The CDR3 loop spans 14 amino acids. Trimming shortened V by 2 bases and J by 6 bases, and 13 bases separated the two germline ends.